The 25 T cell receptor beta chains below come from one sample, sequenced in a study of T cells in Graves' hyperthyroidism and ophthalmopathy. TCR beta CDR3 regions were amplified from RNA. The primer set for the first-round RT-PCR of the TCR CDR3 was HTBI. A single record per CDR3 protein comes from TCRdb applying MiXCR to the multiplex PCR reads. This sample yields hundreds of thousands of distinct CDR3 sequences, of which approximately 42% are seen a single time; roughly 6.5% belongs to the top ten. Sequenced material: peripheral blood or thyroid tissue (not recorded which). All receptors derive from an adult man with Graves' disease, either hyperthyroidism or ophthalmopathy (not recorded which).

V usage is TRBV29-1 and J usage is TRBJ1-5; D remains ambiguous. Trimming took off 7 bases at V and 3 bases at J, with 13 bases between the two ends. The CDR3 loop spans 13 amino acids. Germline CDR1 reads SQVTM; CDR2 reads ANQGSEA. The CDR3 protein is CSARVQFNQPQHF. The CDR3 bases are TGCAGCGCCCGAGTACAGTTCAATCAGCCCCAGCATTTT.

The chain employs TRBV6-5 and TRBJ1-1, with TRBD1 matching over 8 bases. The trim removed 4 bases at V and 3 bases at J, leaving 10 bases unmatched. Germline V gene lookup returns CDR1 MNHEY and CDR2 SVGAGI. CDR3 size: 16 residues. CDR3 coding DNA: TGTGCCAGCAGTTCATCAGGGGGCATTGGCGACACTGAAGCTTTCTTT. Its protein is CASSSSGGIGDTEAFF.

This clonotype was detected only a few times. The J gene is TRBJ1-4, the V gene TRBV5-1, with TRBD1 as a possible D gene (6 bases). Trimming pared 4 bases from V and 0 bases from J, leaving 19 bases between. CDR3 length: 18 amino acids. Germline lookup yields CDR1 SGHRS and CDR2 YFSETQ. CDR3 sequence reads: CASSLRDTLFATNEKLFF. The CDR3 region has the DNA TGCGCCAGCAGCCTCCGGGACACCCTCTTTGCAACTAATGAAAAACTGTTTTTT.

CDR3 DNA sequence: TGTGCCACCAGCAGTTACTCGATGACCGCCTACGAGCAGTACTTC. Translating gives CATSSYSMTAYEQYF. The chain couples TRBV15 to TRBJ2-7; D unclear. Trimming pared 3 bases from V and 2 bases from J, leaving 14 bases between. Per the germline V gene, CDR1 is LNHNV and CDR2 is YYDKDF (reference sequence). CDR3 length: 15 amino acids.

This clonotype was found a few times. The chain has TRBV12-3 or TRBV12-4 and TRBJ1-1, with 7 bases matching TRBD1. V shed 6 bases and J 4 bases; nucleotides not matched to a gene: 8. The CDR3 extends over 14 amino acids. CDR3: CASSHRQGVTEAFF. For the CDR3, the DNA is TGTGCCAGCAGCCACCGACAGGGAGTCACTGAAGCTTTCTTT.

The chain carries TRBV2 and TRBJ1-2; D is ambiguous. The V end was cut by 8 bases, the J end by 2 bases, with 12 bases between. The CDR3 length is 13 residues. Germline assignment: CDR1 SNHLY and CDR2 FYNNEI. CDR3 region: CASGPGRNYGYTF. CDR3 nucleotides: TGTGCCAGCGGGCCAGGAAGAAACTATGGCTACACCTTC. The entire variable domain, with the rest obtained from reference TRBV2 and TRBJ1-2, is as follows: EPEVTQTPSHQVTQMGQEVILRCVPISNHLYFYWYRQILGQKVEFLVSFYNNEISEKSEIFDDQFSVERPDGSNFTLKIRSTKLEDSAMYFCASGPGRNYGYTFGSGTRLTVV.

This clonotype was picked up a small number of times. The chain is built from TRBV6-6 and TRBJ1-1, with unresolved D. CDR1 and CDR2 (germline): MNHNY, SVGAGI (reference sequence). The germline V and J ends were trimmed by 6 bases and 2 bases, with 10 bases remaining between them. The CDR3 totals 13 residues. CDR3: CASRGWGNTEAFF. In DNA, the CDR3 is TGTGCCAGCAGAGGTTGGGGAAACACTGAAGCTTTCTTT.

The rearrangement joins TRBV24-1 to TRBJ2-3; 8 bases are a match to TRBD1. The CDR3 runs to 16 residues. V shed 1 base and J 5 bases; nucleotides not matched to a gene: 7. Per germline, CDR1 KGHDR and CDR2 SFDVKD. CDR3 bases: TGTGCCACCAGTGATTTCCCATCCGACAGGGGAGATACGCAGTATTTT. Amino acid sequence: CATSDFPSDRGDTQYF.

V usage is TRBV6-1 and J usage is TRBJ1-2; 9 bases line up with TRBD1. Germline V gene data show CDR1 as MNHNS and CDR2 as SASEGT. CDR3 length equals 16 residues. Unmatched junction bases numbered 13, after V lost 6 bases and J lost 5 bases. The CDR3 coding sequence is TGTGCCAGCAGCCAAGCTCCGGGACAGGGAAGTTATGGCTACACCTTC. As protein: CASSQAPGQGSYGYTF.

This chain joins TRBV4-1 and TRBJ1-6; the D gene is possibly TRBD1 (5 bases). CDR3 length equals 15 residues. Trimming removed 0 bases from V and 10 bases from J, with 13 bases in between. CDR1 and CDR2 (germline): MGHRA, YSYEKL. The CDR3 spells CASSQEGRWDSPLHF. The CDR3 coding sequence is TGCGCCAGCAGCCAAGAGGGACGGTGGGACTCACCCCTCCACTTT.

The genes are TRBV5-1 and TRBJ2-7; TRBD2 aligns across 8 bases. Germline loops: CDR1 SGHRS, CDR2 YFSETQ. The CDR3 runs 14 residues. The V and J ends lost 4 bases and 6 bases, in that order; junction bases with no gene match: 9. This CDR3 is CASSGTGTRSEQYF. The CDR3 bases are TGCGCCAGCAGCGGGACCGGGACTAGGAGCGAGCAGTACTTC.

The chain couples TRBV15 to TRBJ1-1, with D perhaps TRBD1 (6 bases). The CDR3 loop spans 13 amino acids. Germline CDR1 and CDR2: LNHNV and YYDKDF (reference sequence). V gave up 5 bases and J gave up 5 bases, with 12 bases separating them. CDR3 nucleotides: TGTGCCACCAGCCGCCTTGGACAGACTGAAGCTTTCTTT. Translating gives CATSRLGQTEAFF.

As concerns this clonotype: A read error may produce the germline difference seen at one junction end. The chain has TRBV7-2 and TRBJ1-6; D might be TRBD1 (5 bases). The CDR3 loop spans 16 amino acids. Germline CDR1 reads SGHTA; CDR2 reads FQGNSA. CDR3 in amino acids: CASSLGGGGHNSPLHF. The CDR3 nucleotides read TGTGCCAGCAGTTTAGGCGGCGGGGGACATAATTCACCCCTCCACTTT.

This clonotype was recorded many times. The chain recombines TRBV15 with TRBJ1-1, with 7 bases that match TRBD1. Germline V CDR1 and CDR2: LNHNV, YYDKDF (reference sequence). The V segment lost 4 bases and the J segment 11 bases; nucleotides outside the gene matches: 7. The CDR3 has 12 residues. The CDR3 spells CATSTQTGKAFF. CDR3 in DNA: TGTGCCACCAGCACTCAGACAGGGAAGGCTTTCTTT.

V and J are TRBV2 and TRBJ1-1, with D possibly being TRBD1 (6 bases). Trimming shortened V by 4 bases and J by 8 bases, and 17 bases separated the two germline ends. There are 14 residues in the CDR3. From germline, CDR1 is SNHLY and CDR2 FYNNEI. The CDR3 region has the DNA TGTGCCAGCAGTGTTGGGGGCGAAGTTAACGAAGCTTTCTTT. This sequence encodes CASSVGGEVNEAFF.

This clonotype was counted many times. This chain links TRBV5-8 with TRBJ2-2, with D maybe TRBD2 (5 bases). The CDR3 has 15 amino acids. Trimming stripped 0 bases from V and 5 bases from J, with 11 bases between. Germline V gene data show CDR1 as SGHTS and CDR2 as YDEGEE. Here the CDR3 reads CASSLGGSYTGELFF. CDR3 nucleotide sequence: TGTGCCAGCAGCTTGGGAGGGAGCTATACCGGGGAGCTGTTTTTT.

This sequence joins TRBV29-1 and TRBJ1-4, with D possibly matching TRBD1 (6 bases). CDR1 SQVTM and CDR2 ANQGSEA come from the germline V gene. This CDR3 contains 13 residues. Trimming cost V 6 bases and J 5 bases, with 13 bases left between them. The CDR3 nucleotides are TGCAGCGTCTGCCGAGACAGGAATGAAAAACTGTTTTTT. Residues: CSVCRDRNEKLFF.

Details on this clonotype: Possible read error: a much larger clone is one base away. The chain joins TRBV26 to TRBJ2-5; TRBD1, the table's D call, lacks a check against the DNA. TRBV26 is an annotated pseudogene. The CDR3 spans 15 residues. In nucleotides, the CDR3 is TGTGCCAGCAAGAATAGGGACGTGACCGGAGAGACCCAGTACTTC. It is translated as CASKNRDVTGETQYF.

V usage is TRBV19 and J usage is TRBJ2-5, with 8 bases matching TRBD2. This CDR3 is 19 amino acids long. V dropped 5 bases and J dropped 7; count of bases not matched to a gene: 24. CDR1 LNHDA and CDR2 SQIVND come from the germline V gene (reference sequence). CDR3 nucleotides: TGTGCCAGTAGTCCTCCCGAGAAGCGGGGGCGACGACTGTATGCGACCCAGTACTTC. Encoded protein: CASSPPEKRGRRLYATQYF.

There are many counts of this clonotype. This chain connects TRBV19 to TRBJ1-1; maybe TRBD1 (5 bases). V was pared by 9 bases and J by 0 bases, with 11 bases between. The CDR3 loop spans 13 amino acids. Germline-derived CDR1 and CDR2 are LNHDA and SQIVND (reference sequence). The CDR3 coding sequence is TGTGCCAGCTCAACAGGAATGAACACTGAAGCTTTCTTT. Its translation: CASSTGMNTEAFF.

This clonotype was seen more than once but under ten times. The CDR3 bases are TGTGCCAGCAGCCAGGCGTCTCGGGATCAGCCCCAGCATTTT. Protein product: CASSQASRDQPQHF. The V and J genes are TRBV7-6 and TRBJ1-5, with no clear D. This CDR3 is built from 14 residues. Between the trimmed V and J ends, which lost 5 bases and 5 bases, there was a span of 13 bases. Germline values: CDR1 SGHVS, CDR2 FNYEAQ.

The J gene is TRBJ2-5, the V gene TRBV20-1, with TRBD2 matching 8 bases. V was clipped by 6 bases and J by 3 bases; unmatched bases: 3. Germline CDR1 DFQATT, CDR2 SNEGSKA (reference sequence). The CDR3 consists of 12 residues. The CDR3 spells CSASGLEETQYF. Written as DNA, the CDR3 is TGCAGTGCATCGGGACTAGAAGAGACCCAGTACTTC.

The gene calls are TRBV24-1 and TRBJ2-3; 8 nucleotides align to TRBD2. This CDR3 has 17 amino acids. Trimming took 6 bases from V and 3 from J; bases not matched to a gene: 13. Germline CDR1 KGHDR, CDR2 SFDVKD. In nucleotides, the CDR3 is TGTGCCACCAGTACAACACGGGGAGCGGGAGCAACAGATACGCAGTATTTT. As protein: CATSTTRGAGATDTQYF.

This chain links TRBV7-9 with TRBJ1-2; D remains ambiguous. Trimming shortened V by 6 bases and J by 5 bases, and 19 bases separated the two germline ends. The CDR3 runs 15 residues. The germline gives CDR1 SEHNR, CDR2 FQNEAQ (reference sequence). CDR3 loop: CASSEEASSWYGYTF. CDR3 bases: TGTGCCAGCAGTGAAGAAGCTAGTAGTTGGTATGGCTACACCTTC.

About this clonotype: A clone one base away is much larger, so this may be a read error. The gene calls are TRBV10-3 and TRBJ1-1, with a possible D match to TRBD1 (5 bases). The CDR3 contains 16 residues. V lost 6 bases, J lost 0 bases, and 17 bases lay in between. CDR1 and CDR2 (germline): ENHRY, SYGVKD. The CDR3 loop reads CAISEAGFPMNTEAFF. The DNA for the CDR3 is TGTGCCATCAGCGAGGCAGGGTTCCCAATGAACACTGAAGCTTTCTTT.